The next 21 T cell receptor beta chains were all read from a single sample in a study of T-cell reconstitution after alpha-beta-depleted transplantation in children. A TCRbeta library incorporating unique molecular identifiers was prepared. MiXCR was run by TCRdb on the PCR reads, yielding one entry per CDR3 protein. The sample records roughly 610,000 distinct CDR3 sequences, approximately 10% being singletons. The specimen comprised PBMCs from the stem cell graft donor, sampled from the stem cell graft. Receptors were obtained from a human donor who donated a stem cell graft to a child with acute myeloid leukemia.

The chain recombines TRBV10-3 with TRBJ1-2; 12 positions match TRBD1. The V gene's germline CDR1 is ENHRY and CDR2 SYGVKD. This CDR3 is built from 15 residues. The J segment lost 8 bases and the V segment lost 3 bases, leaving 7 bases of the junction unmatched. CDR3 amino acids: CAISERGQGAEGYTF. CDR3 in DNA: TGTGCCATCAGTGAAAGGGGACAGGGGGCTGAAGGCTACACCTTC.

This clonotype has a handful of counts. J is TRBJ2-7 and V is TRBV7-2; 10 bases match TRBD2. Germline V gene data show CDR1 as SGHTA and CDR2 as FQGNSA. V dropped 5 bases and J dropped 2; count of bases not matched to a gene: 6. The CDR3 length is 15 residues. CDR3 in amino acids: CASSRAGTSAYEQYF. The CDR3 DNA sequence: TGTGCCAGCAGCCGAGCCGGGACTAGCGCCTACGAGCAGTACTTC.

The table lists this clonotype with a few counts. V and J are TRBV6-5 and TRBJ2-2; 11 positions agree with TRBD2. The CDR3 is 16 residues long. Germline-derived CDR1 and CDR2 are MNHEY and SVGAGI. V lost 6 bases to trimming and J lost 8 bases; unmatched junction nucleotides: 11. CDR3 protein: CASRPRTSGQAGELFF. The CDR3 DNA reads as TGTGCCAGCAGACCCCGGACTAGCGGGCAGGCTGGGGAGCTGTTTTTT.

Only a few counts were recorded for this clonotype. The rearrangement links TRBV9 to TRBJ2-1, with D possibly being TRBD1 or TRBD2 (7 bases each). The germline V and J ends were trimmed by 4 bases and 5 bases, with 16 bases remaining between them. Germline CDR1 and CDR2: SGDLS and YYNGEE. CDR3 size: 15 residues. The CDR3 here is CASSSGGAHNNEQFF. CDR3 in DNA: TGTGCCAGCAGCTCAGGGGGGGCTCATAACAATGAGCAGTTCTTC.

This rearrangement joins TRBV12-3 or TRBV12-4 to TRBJ2-2; 7 nucleotides match TRBD2. V gave up 4 bases and J gave up 7 bases; unmatched junction bases: 6. The CDR3 is 14 residues long. CDR3 sequence: CASSWTRVIGELFF. In DNA form, the CDR3 reads TGTGCCAGCAGTTGGACTAGAGTTATCGGGGAGCTGTTTTTT.

In this sample, this clonotype turned up many times. The chain is built from TRBV5-1 and TRBJ2-1, with TRBD2 matching 9 bases. Germline CDR1 reads SGHRS; CDR2 reads YFSETQ. The CDR3 length is 15 residues. V was clipped by 4 bases and J by 7 bases; unmatched bases: 9. The CDR3 loop is CASSLGTSSLNEQFF. CDR3 sequence (DNA): TGCGCCAGCAGCCTAGGGACTAGCAGTTTGAATGAGCAGTTCTTC.

This clonotype was counted only a few times. The V call is TRBV12-3 or TRBV12-4, the J call TRBJ2-5; TRBD2 matches 7 bases. The CDR3 sequence is 15 residues long. J gave up 5 bases and V 6 bases, and 12 bases lay outside the gene matches. The CDR3 nucleotides read TGTGCCAGCAGGCCCAATGGCGGGAGTATGGAGACCCAGTACTTC. This sequence encodes CASRPNGGSMETQYF.

This rearrangement joins TRBV7-9 to TRBJ2-5; no clear D. The CDR3 spans 11 residues. Germline lookup yields CDR1 SEHNR and CDR2 FQNEAQ (reference sequence). V was shortened by 7 bases and J by 5 bases, with 8 bases between the two germline ends. The CDR3: CASTAKETQYF. CDR3 nucleotide sequence: TGTGCCAGCACCGCCAAGGAGACCCAGTACTTC.

The sample holds a few counts of this clonotype. This chain uses TRBV20-1 with TRBJ1-2; D is uncertain. Deletions cut 3 bases from V and 4 bases from J, with 6 bases between. The CDR3 sequence is 11 residues long. Germline CDR1 DFQATT, CDR2 SNEGSKA (reference sequence). In DNA form, the CDR3 reads TGCAGTGCTAGGTCCGTCTATGGCTACACCTTC. Encoded protein: CSARSVYGYTF.

The table lists this clonotype with a few counts. The chain is built from TRBV4-2 and TRBJ1-1; D might be TRBD1 (6 bases). There are 17 residues in the CDR3. Trimming left V 4 bases short and J 0 bases short, with 18 bases between. In germline, CDR1 is LGHNA, CDR2 YNFKEQ. The DNA of the CDR3 is TGTGCCAGCAGCCCCTTGACGGGGGGGCCTATGAACACTGAAGCTTTCTTT. Translating it yields CASSPLTGGPMNTEAFF.

This clonotype was seen a few times. V usage is TRBV7-2 and J usage is TRBJ2-7, with TRBD1 matching over 12 bases. The V gene end was trimmed by 4 bases and the J gene end by 6 bases; junction bases not matched to a gene: 4. CDR3 length: 14 residues. CDR1 and CDR2 (germline): SGHTA, FQGNSA. CDR3 region: CASSSGQGAVEQYF. For the CDR3, the DNA is TGTGCCAGCAGCTCGGGACAGGGGGCTGTCGAGCAGTACTTC.

This clonotype was picked up many times. The chain couples TRBV28 to TRBJ2-1, with D perhaps matching TRBD2 (6 bases). The CDR3 loop spans 13 amino acids. V was trimmed by 4 bases and J by 8 bases, leaving 12 bases between them. Germline V gene sequence: CDR1 MDHEN, CDR2 SYDVKM. The CDR3 region is CASSSPSVYEQFF. For the CDR3, the DNA is TGTGCCAGCAGTTCCCCTAGCGTCTATGAGCAGTTCTTC.

This clonotype was recorded once. This may stem from a read error, because a much larger clone lies one nucleotide away. V and J are TRBV6-1 and TRBJ2-5; D not resolved. V lost 9 bases, J lost 4 bases, and 21 bases lay in between. The CDR3 length is 15 residues. Germline V CDR1 and CDR2: MNHNS, SASEGT. The DNA of the CDR3 is TGTGCCAGGAGTCCCCGGCTCGGTGCTCGAGAGACCCAGTACTTC. It is translated as CARSPRLGARETQYF.

The chain joins TRBV7-9 to TRBJ2-5; 7 bases align to TRBD2. V gave up 5 bases and J gave up 1 base; unmatched junction bases: 7. Germline V gene lookup returns CDR1 SEHNR and CDR2 FQNEAQ (reference sequence). This CDR3 has 15 residues. The CDR3 nucleotides read TGTGCCAGCAGCCCTCGACTAGCCCGCCAAGAGACCCAGTACTTC. Amino acid sequence: CASSPRLARQETQYF.

This clonotype came up a few times. The chain uses TRBV19 and TRBJ2-3, with 8 bases matching TRBD2. The CDR3 has 17 residues. In germline, CDR1 is LNHDA, CDR2 SQIVND (reference sequence). Unmatched junction bases numbered 12, after V lost 3 bases and J lost 4 bases. CDR3 DNA: TGTGCCAGTAGTATCCAAGAAGCGGGAGTAAAGCCAGATACGCAGTATTTT. Its protein is CASSIQEAGVKPDTQYF.

With regard to this clonotype: The junction departs from the called germline gene at one end, perhaps through a read error. The chain uses TRBV20-1 and TRBJ2-7; D not resolved. There are 11 residues in the CDR3. CDR1 and CDR2 (germline): DFQATT, SNEGSKA (reference sequence). The CDR3 here is CSARDVYEQYF. The CDR3 DNA reads TGCAGTGCCAGAGATGTCTACGAGCAGTACTTC.

The chain combines TRBV29-1 with TRBJ1-3, with D uncertain. This CDR3 is 15 amino acids long. The V end lost 3 bases, the J end lost 0 bases, and 12 bases lay between the germline ends. Germline V gene lookup returns CDR1 SQVTM and CDR2 ANQGSEA. The CDR3 region has the DNA TGCAGCGTTGACGATTACGGGAGCTCTGGAAACACCATATATTTT. It yields the protein CSVDDYGSSGNTIYF.

The rearrangement joins TRBV5-1 to TRBJ2-7; a possible D gene is TRBD1 (6 bases). Trimming removed 0 bases from V and 4 bases from J, with 14 bases in between. The CDR3 has 15 amino acids. Germline CDR1 is SGHRS and CDR2 is YFSETQ. CDR3 coding DNA: TGCGCCAGCAGCTTGGGACCCGGGACAAATTACGAGCAGTACTTC. It yields the protein CASSLGPGTNYEQYF.

This clonotype was detected a few times. The gene calls are TRBV5-6 and TRBJ1-3; 9 positions match TRBD1. The J segment lost 8 bases and the V segment lost 3 bases, leaving 12 bases of the junction unmatched. The length of the CDR3 is 16 residues. Germline CDR1 reads SGHDT; CDR2 reads YYEEEE. The CDR3, as DNA: TGTGCCAGCAGCTCGCACCTCCCCGGGACAGGGTACACCATATATTTT. Amino acid sequence: CASSSHLPGTGYTIYF.

This clonotype was detected a few times. V gene TRBV30 combines with J gene TRBJ2-1; the D gene is possibly TRBD1 (5 bases). The CDR3 extends over 16 amino acids. The V gene's germline CDR1 is GTSNPN and CDR2 SVGIG (reference sequence). The V gene lost 1 base and the J gene lost 0 bases, with 13 bases spanning the gap. This chain's CDR3 is CAWSGVSTGSYNEQFF. The CDR3 region has the DNA TGTGCCTGGAGTGGTGTAAGCACAGGCTCCTACAATGAGCAGTTCTTC.

This clonotype came up a few times. The chain joins TRBV28 to TRBJ1-2; perhaps TRBD1 as D (5 bases). This CDR3 comprises 14 residues. CDR1 and CDR2 (germline): MDHEN, SYDVKM. The V end was cut by 2 bases, the J end by 8 bases, with 15 bases between. The CDR3 is CASSLEGAWDGYTF. The CDR3 DNA follows: TGTGCCAGCAGTTTAGAAGGGGCATGGGACGGCTACACCTTC.